This section outlines one TCR beta chain sequence together with its context. Other DNA sequences within the sample encode an identical CDR3. Here immunoSEQ multiplex PCR was the method, and the copy in TCRdb shows in-frame clones only, minus some. Of tens of thousands of clones listed, 90% are singletons. V shed 0 bases and J 1 base; nucleotides not matched to a gene: 1. There are 15 residues in the CDR3. CDR1 and CDR2 (germline): SGHRS, YFSETQ. Enrolled during active infection, Seattle patients were then followed longitudinally. The record originates from a study of blood T cell repertoires in COVID-19. For the study at large: Acute and convalescent COVID-19 samples came from the United States, Italy and Spain.

The chain uses TRBV5-1 and TRBJ2-7; 10 nucleotides agree with TRBD2. Specimen: peripheral blood. This clonotype was obtained from a man aged 50-59 years with COVID-19, enrolled during active disease. CDR3 residues: CASSLGTSGSYEQYF. CDR3 coding DNA: TGCGCCAGCAGCTTGGGGACTAGCGGTTCCTACGAGCAGTACTTC.